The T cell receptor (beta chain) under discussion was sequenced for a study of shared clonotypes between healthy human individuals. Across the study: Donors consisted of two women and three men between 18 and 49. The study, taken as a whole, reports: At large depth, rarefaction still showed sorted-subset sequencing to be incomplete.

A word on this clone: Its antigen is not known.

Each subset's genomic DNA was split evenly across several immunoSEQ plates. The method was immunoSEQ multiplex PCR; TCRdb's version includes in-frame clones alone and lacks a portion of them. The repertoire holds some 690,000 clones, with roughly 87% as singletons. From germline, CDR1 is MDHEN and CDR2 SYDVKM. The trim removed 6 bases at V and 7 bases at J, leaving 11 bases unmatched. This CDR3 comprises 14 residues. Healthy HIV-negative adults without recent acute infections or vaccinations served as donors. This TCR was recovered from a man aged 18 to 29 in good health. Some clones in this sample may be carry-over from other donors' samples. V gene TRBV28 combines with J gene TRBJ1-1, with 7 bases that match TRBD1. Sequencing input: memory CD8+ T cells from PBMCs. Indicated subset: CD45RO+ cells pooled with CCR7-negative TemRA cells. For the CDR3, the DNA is TGTGCCAGCAGCTCGACAGGGATGGGGAGTGAAGCTTTCTTT. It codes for CASSSTGMGSEAFF.